These 27 T cell receptor beta chains were sequenced from one sample in a study of CD8+CD57+ T cells in acquired aplastic anemia. Genomic DNA, serving as template, underwent TCR beta VDJ and CDR3 profiling. TCRdb itself ran the reads through MiXCR, one entry per CDR3 protein. In the table there are hundreds of thousands of distinct CDR3 sequences, 60% to 80% of which are singletons. The sample taken for sequencing was sorted CD4+, CD8+, or CD8+CD57+ T cells (not recorded which) from PBMCs. The receptor set was obtained from a human donor in good health, serving as a control.

The V call is TRBV12-3 or TRBV12-4, the J call TRBJ2-5; 9 positions match TRBD2. This CDR3 is built from 14 residues. With 4 bases clipped from V and 5 bases from J, the junction kept 5 bases outside the gene matches. Here the CDR3 reads CASSSAGGGETQYF. In DNA form, the CDR3 reads TGTGCCAGCAGTTCAGCGGGGGGAGGCGAGACCCAGTACTTC.

The chain recombines TRBV12-3 or TRBV12-4 with TRBJ1-2, with unresolved D. V was clipped by 10 bases and J by 8 bases, with 17 bases between them. The CDR3 is 12 amino acids. The CDR3 bases are TGTGCCACCTCGTCCTCGGTGGGCGGCTACACCTTC. This translates into CATSSSVGGYTF.

V gene TRBV2 combines with J gene TRBJ1-1, with D possibly being TRBD1 (5 bases). The CDR3 spans 14 residues. Trimming took 4 bases from V and 4 from J, leaving 13 bases between them. CDR1 and CDR2 (germline): SNHLY, FYNNEI. DNA of the CDR3: TGTGCCAGCAGTGGGGCGGGGGGGAGCACTGAAGCTTTCTTT. Its protein product is CASSGAGGSTEAFF.

In its sample, this clonotype was seen once. The rearrangement uses TRBV4-1 and TRBJ1-3, with 8 bases matching TRBD1. Germline CDR1 is MGHRA and CDR2 is YSYEKL. V lost 1 base, J lost 3 bases, and 2 bases stayed unmatched. This CDR3 is 15 amino acids long. The CDR3 spells CASSQGDRGGNTIYF. CDR3 DNA: TGCGCCAGCAGCCAAGGAGACAGGGGTGGAAACACCATATATTTT.

The rearrangement joins TRBV7-2 to TRBJ2-6, with TRBD1 matching over 11 bases. The V gene end was trimmed by 7 bases and the J gene end by 2 bases; junction bases not matched to a gene: 10. The germline V gene encodes CDR1 SGHTA and CDR2 FQGNSA. There are 18 residues in the CDR3. This chain's CDR3 is CASTAKGQGEAGANVLTF. The DNA for the CDR3 is TGTGCCAGCACCGCCAAGGGACAGGGGGAGGCTGGGGCCAACGTCCTGACTTTC.

About this clonotype itself: A much larger clonotype is one base distant, so this may be a read error. The chain employs TRBV12-3 or TRBV12-4 and TRBJ2-2; no reliable D call. Between the trimmed V and J ends, which lost 9 bases and 5 bases, there was a span of 19 bases. The CDR3 is 15 amino acids. CDR3 in DNA: TGTGCCAGTGGGCTCGGAGTCGCGGAGACCGGGGAGCTGTTTTTT. Translating it yields CASGLGVAETGELFF.

As regards this clonotype: As the CDR3 is not closed by the conserved phenylalanine or tryptophan, this likely results from a read error. The DNA is left out, because the CDR3 cannot be placed on it with certainty; the CDR3 is given as TCRdb lists it. The chain has TRBV11-2 and TRBJ2-7; TRBD1 is the table's D call, not checked against the DNA. The CDR3 region is 13 residues in length, termini included. Germline V gives CDR1 SGHAT, CDR2 FQNNGV. The CDR3 protein is CASSSQGEDQPQH.

V is TRBV13 and J is TRBJ1-1; weak D call: TRBD1 (5 bases). The germline CDR1 and CDR2 sequences are PRHDT and FYEKMQ (reference sequence). CDR3 length: 15 residues. Trimming took 5 bases from V and 2 from J, leaving 15 bases between them. The CDR3 sequence is CASSLPGSPNTEAFF. The CDR3 nucleotides are TGTGCCAGCAGCCTTCCAGGGTCCCCCAACACTGAAGCTTTCTTT.

This chain joins TRBV2 and TRBJ2-5; 9 bases match TRBD1. The CDR3 has 16 residues. V lost 10 bases and J lost 4; bases outside the gene matches: 16. Germline V gene sequence: CDR1 SNHLY, CDR2 FYNNEI. DNA for the CDR3: TGTGCCATCCGGGGACAGGGTTTTTACCAAGGAGAGACCCAGTACTTC. It is translated as CAIRGQGFYQGETQYF.

This clonotype has just a few counts. V and J are TRBV24-1 and TRBJ1-3; D call uncertain. The CDR3 contains 13 residues. Trimming left V 4 bases short and J 4 bases short, with 7 bases between. CDR1 is KGHDR and CDR2 is SFDVKD in the germline V gene. The CDR3 nucleotides are TGTGCCACCAGTGAGCACGGGGGAAACACCATATATTTT. It yields the protein CATSEHGGNTIYF.

V is TRBV11-2 and J is TRBJ1-2; D unresolved. V lost 1 base and J 5 bases, leaving 14 bases between the germline ends. The germline CDR1 and CDR2 sequences are SGHAT and FQNNGV. This CDR3 has 15 residues. The CDR3, as DNA: TGTGCCAGCAGCTTAGGGGCTAGCACAGTTTATGGCTACACCTTC. Protein sequence: CASSLGASTVYGYTF.

Ten or more counts support this clonotype. This sequence joins TRBV12-3 or TRBV12-4 and TRBJ1-1; a possible D gene is TRBD1 (5 bases). Trimming shortened V by 2 bases and J by 1 base, and 11 bases separated the two germline ends. There are 15 residues in the CDR3. CDR3 nucleotides: TGTGCCAGCAGTTTACAGCAGGGATGGAACACTGAAGCTTTCTTT. Translation gives CASSLQQGWNTEAFF.

The chain carries TRBV7-2 and TRBJ2-7, with D perhaps being TRBD1 or TRBD2 (6 bases each). The CDR3 has 11 residues. Per germline, CDR1 SGHTA and CDR2 FQGNSA. CDR3 protein: CASTGAYGQWV. CDR3 sequence (DNA): TGTGCCAGTACGGGGGCATACGGGCAGTGGGTC.

A word on this clonotype: At one boundary the junction diverges from the germline segment, which might be a read error. This chain links TRBV24-1 with TRBJ1-1; D unresolved. CDR1 is KGHDR, CDR2 SFDVKD, per germline. This CDR3 contains 14 residues. The CDR3 loop reads CAISESSAYTEPFF. CDR3 DNA sequence: TGTGCCATCAGCGAGTCATCAGCCTACACTGAACCTTTCTTC.

This clonotype was detected ten times or more. V usage is TRBV27 and J usage is TRBJ2-1; 11 bases fit TRBD2. V trimming: 6 bases; J trimming: 7 bases; junction bases outside the gene matches: 5. CDR3 length: 14 residues. CDR1 MNHEY and CDR2 SMNVEV come from the germline V gene (reference sequence). The CDR3 loop reads CASRLAGGENEQFF. In nucleotides, the CDR3 is TGTGCCAGCAGGCTAGCGGGGGGAGAAAATGAGCAGTTCTTC.

Note on this clonotype: As the CDR3 is not closed by the conserved phenylalanine or tryptophan, this likely results from a read error. The limits of the CDR3 on the DNA are not certain, so only TCRdb's listed CDR3 is given. The chain couples TRBV7-2 to TRBJ2-7. The CDR3 extends over 13 residues, inclusive of both ends. Germline values: CDR1 SGHTA, CDR2 FQGNSA. This chain's CDR3 is CASSPSGDYYEQY.

In the case of this clonotype: The final CDR3 position lacks the conserved phenylalanine or tryptophan, pointing to a likely read error. Because the CDR3's place on the DNA is in doubt, the DNA is left out and the CDR3 is given as listed by TCRdb. The V call is TRBV10-3, the J call TRBJ1-1. Germline V gene lookup returns CDR1 ENHRY and CDR2 SYGVKD. With termini counted, the CDR3 has 14 amino acids. The CDR3 region is CAISEDQETQYVCP.

The chain couples TRBV5-6 to TRBJ1-1; D might be TRBD1 (5 bases). V lost 0 bases to trimming and J lost 10 bases, with 13 bases between them. Germline CDR1 and CDR2: SGHDT and YYEEEE. The CDR3 covers 13 residues. CDR3 DNA sequence: TGTGCCAGCAGCTTGGAGGCTGGGACTACAGCTTTCTTT. Its translation is CASSLEAGTTAFF.

As regards this clonotype: Being one base from a much bigger clone, this may be a read error. The J gene is TRBJ2-1, the V gene TRBV11-2; 11 bases line up with TRBD2. Germline assignment: CDR1 SGHAT and CDR2 FQNNGV. The CDR3 totals 16 residues. V was clipped by 6 bases and J by 12 bases; unmatched bases: 16. The CDR3, as DNA: TGTGCCAGCAGTCGAGAGCCTCTAGCGGGGGGTGATGCGCAGTTCTTC. Protein product: CASSREPLAGGDAQFF. The whole variable domain, filled in from reference TRBV11-2 and TRBJ2-1, reads EAGVAQSPRYKIIEKRQSVAFWCNPISGHATLYWYQQILGQGPKLLIQFQNNGVVDDSQLPKDRFSAERLKGVDSTLKIQPAKLEDSAVYLCASSREPLAGGDAQFFGPGTRLTVL.

This chain links TRBV20-1 with TRBJ2-7, with D possibly matching TRBD1 (6 bases). Germline assignment: CDR1 DFQATT and CDR2 SNEGSKA (reference sequence). V lost 3 bases, J lost 4 bases, and 22 bases lay in between. The CDR3 extends over 16 amino acids. The CDR3 region is CSASQSNEQGIYEQYF. CDR3 bases: TGCAGTGCTAGCCAGAGCAATGAACAGGGTATATACGAGCAGTACTTC.

The chain carries TRBV6-5 and TRBJ1-5; no reliable D call. Germline-derived CDR1 and CDR2 are MNHEY and SVGAGI. The germline V and J ends were trimmed by 6 bases and 1 base, with 13 bases remaining between them. This CDR3 contains 15 residues. The CDR3 bases are TGTGCCAGCAGCAAATGGCAGGACAGCAATCAGCCCCAGCATTTT. Its translation is CASSKWQDSNQPQHF.

The CDR3 loop reads CSARGLLTNHGYTF. CDR3 nucleotides: TGCAGTGCTAGAGGGCTACTGACTAATCATGGCTACACCTTC. V gene TRBV20-1 combines with J gene TRBJ1-2; D uncertain. The V end lost 1 base, the J end lost 6 bases, and 15 bases lay between the germline ends. The germline CDR1 and CDR2 sequences are DFQATT and SNEGSKA (reference sequence). The CDR3 has 14 amino acids.

Remarks on this clonotype: It is likely a read error, because the conserved phenylalanine at the end of the CDR3 is missing. The limits of the CDR3 on the DNA are not certain, so only TCRdb's listed CDR3 is given. V is TRBV7-2 and J is TRBJ2-3. Germline values: CDR1 SGHTA, CDR2 FQGNSA. Counting both end residues, the CDR3 totals 13 amino acids. The CDR3 reads CASSLDRATPHFV.

This rearrangement joins TRBV12-3 or TRBV12-4 to TRBJ2-2; 8 nucleotides line up with TRBD1. J gave up 7 bases and V 5 bases, and 3 bases lay outside the gene matches. The CDR3 sequence is 13 residues long. CDR3 sequence: CASSGDRGGELFF. CDR3 DNA sequence: TGTGCCAGCAGTGGTGACAGGGGCGGGGAGCTGTTTTTT.

In its sample, this clonotype was seen many times. CDR3 amino acids: CASSPSGRNNQPQHF. For the CDR3, the DNA is TGTGCCAGCAGTCCATCGGGACGCAACAATCAGCCCCAGCATTTT. The chain links TRBV12-3 or TRBV12-4 to TRBJ1-5, with a possible D match to TRBD1 (5 bases). The CDR3 has 15 amino acids. Deletions cut 5 bases from V and 3 bases from J, with 14 bases between.

This clonotype came up a few times. The chain uses TRBV24-1 and TRBJ1-5; 8 nucleotides agree with TRBD1. The CDR3 contains 15 residues. CDR1 and CDR2 from the germline V gene are KGHDR and SFDVKD. V lost 2 bases to trimming and J lost 9 bases; unmatched junction nucleotides: 8. The CDR3 nucleotides read TGTGCCACCAGTGATTCTGGACAGGGATGGGTGCCCCAGCATTTT. The encoded protein is CATSDSGQGWVPQHF.

The chain recombines TRBV20-1 with TRBJ2-7, with 7 bases lining up with TRBD1. V lost 4 bases to trimming and J lost 3 bases; unmatched junction nucleotides: 9. Germline assignment: CDR1 DFQATT and CDR2 SNEGSKA (reference sequence). This CDR3 comprises 14 residues. CDR3 DNA sequence: TGCAGTGCTAACAGGGGCAGGGGATACTACGAGCAGTACTTC. Translation gives CSANRGRGYYEQYF.